The entry below gives a single T cell receptor (beta chain) sequence along with its context. Libraries were prepared by immunoSEQ multiplex PCR; TCRdb keeps only in-frame clonotypes and omits some of them. Of hundreds of thousands of clones detected, roughly three quarters appear once; the ten largest clones hold around 10%. This record belongs to a study of cytotoxic CD8 clonotypes in ibrutinib-treated CLL. Between the trimmed V and J ends, which lost 0 bases and 5 bases, there was a span of 14 bases. CDR1 is SGHRS, CDR2 YFSETQ, per germline. CDR3 length: 15 amino acids. This receptor was obtained from a human donor with chronic lymphocytic leukemia. V gene TRBV5-1 combines with J gene TRBJ2-5; tentatively, D is TRBD1 or TRBD2 (5 bases each). The source material was PBMCs, sampled after 12 months of ibrutinib treatment. CDR3 in DNA: TGCGCCAGCAGCTTGGCGGGGCAGGGCGCCGAGACCCAGTACTTC. This encodes CASSLAGQGAETQYF. The full variable domain, its missing parts supplied by reference TRBV5-1 and TRBJ2-5, is KAGVTQTPRYLIKTRGQQVTLSCSPISGHRSVSWYQQTPGQGLQFLFEYFSETQRNKGNFPGRFSGRQFSNSRSEMNVSTLELGDSALYLCASSLAGQGAETQYFGPGTRLLVL.